The 27 T cell receptor beta chains reported below all come from one sample, sequenced in a study of blood T cell repertoires in COVID-19. Libraries were prepared by immunoSEQ multiplex PCR; TCRdb keeps only in-frame clonotypes and omits some of them. The sample comprises about 66,000 clones, about 89% of which are singletons, and around 7% rests with the top ten. Input material: peripheral blood. The receptors stem from a human donor in a cohort sampled during active COVID-19.

J is TRBJ1-1 and V is TRBV18; TRBD1 matches 7 bases. With V trimmed by 1 base and J by 0 bases, 5 bases remained unmatched. Germline assignment: CDR1 KGHSH and CDR2 LQKENI. The CDR3 is 16 residues long. CDR3 sequence: CASSPQGAGMNTEAFF. CDR3 nucleotide sequence: TGTGCCAGCTCACCACAGGGGGCAGGGATGAACACTGAAGCTTTCTTT.

For this clone: Other DNA sequences of this sample code for an identical CDR3. The chain recombines TRBV5-1 with TRBJ2-5, with 7 bases aligning to TRBD2. V was clipped by 0 bases and J by 1 base; unmatched bases: 0. CDR1 is SGHRS and CDR2 is YFSETQ in the germline V gene. The CDR3 contains 14 residues. The CDR3 sequence: CASSLGGGQETQYF. CDR3 nucleotides: TGCGCCAGCAGCTTGGGCGGGGGCCAAGAGACCCAGTACTTC.

The J gene is TRBJ1-2, the V gene TRBV6-5; D possibly corresponds to TRBD1 (6 bases). CDR3 length: 14 amino acids. Between the trimmed V and J ends, which lost 6 bases and 5 bases, there was a span of 16 bases. Germline values: CDR1 MNHEY, CDR2 SVGAGI. The CDR3 DNA reads as TGTGCCAGCAGCCGGGGACATCAGGGGTATGGCTACACCTTC. It specifies CASSRGHQGYGYTF.

The genes are TRBV6-5 and TRBJ1-2; no reliable D call. The V end was cut by 1 base, the J end by 8 bases, with 8 bases between. Germline-derived CDR1 and CDR2 are MNHEY and SVGAGI. The CDR3 length is 12 residues. CDR3 sequence reads: CASSYYQAGYTF. The CDR3 DNA is TGTGCCAGCAGTTACTATCAGGCGGGCTACACCTTC.

The V call is TRBV25-1, the J call TRBJ1-1, with D perhaps matching TRBD1 (5 bases). The CDR3 runs 13 residues. Germline CDR1 is MGHDK and CDR2 is SYGVNS. V gave up 8 bases and J gave up 4 bases, with 14 bases separating them. The CDR3 DNA reads as TGTGCCAGCGGGGGGATCCGGGGCACTGAAGCTTTCTTT. It encodes CASGGIRGTEAFF. The variable domain in full, completed from reference TRBV25-1 and TRBJ1-1, reads EADIYQTPRYLVIGTGKKITLECSQTMGHDKMYWYQQDPGMELHLIHYSYGVNSTEKGDLSSESTVSRIRTEHFPLTLESARPSHTSQYLCASGGIRGTEAFFGQGTRLTVV.

V and J are TRBV10-3 and TRBJ2-1; 9 bases are a match to TRBD1. Germline trimming cut 6 bases from V and 0 bases from J; bases unmatched to any gene: 3. Germline lookup yields CDR1 ENHRY and CDR2 SYGVKD. The CDR3 contains 15 residues. The CDR3 DNA follows: TGTGCCATCAGCCGGGACAGGGCCTCCTACAATGAGCAGTTCTTC. Encoded protein: CAISRDRASYNEQFF.

The V call is TRBV10-3, the J call TRBJ2-2, with D perhaps TRBD1 (6 bases). This CDR3 region has 15 residues. Per germline, CDR1 ENHRY and CDR2 SYGVKD. Trimming removed 2 bases at V and 1 base at J, with 8 bases between. The CDR3 here is CAISEPQGNTGELFF. The CDR3 nucleotides are TGTGCCATCAGTGAGCCACAGGGGAACACCGGGGAGCTGTTTTTT.

This chain joins TRBV28 and TRBJ1-1; the D is unclear. Germline CDR1 is MDHEN and CDR2 is SYDVKM. With 7 bases removed from V and 5 bases from J, the gap between germline ends came to 14 bases. The CDR3 covers 13 residues. CDR3 protein: CASTGIPRTEAFF. The CDR3 DNA reads TGTGCCAGCACGGGAATCCCCCGGACTGAAGCTTTCTTT.

V usage is TRBV7-2 and J usage is TRBJ2-1, with TRBD2 matching over 11 bases. The length of the CDR3 is 16 residues. J was trimmed by 7 bases and V by 1 base; bases with no gene match: 6. Per germline, CDR1 SGHTA and CDR2 FQGNSA. In DNA form, the CDR3 reads TGTGCCAGCAGCTTAGGGCGTAGCGGGAGGGTGAATGAGCAGTTCTTC. Its protein product is CASSLGRSGRVNEQFF.

This clone occurred once. The chain couples TRBV3-1 (or the pseudogene TRBV3-2) to TRBJ2-3; 8 positions match TRBD1. With V trimmed by 1 base and J by 0 bases, 12 bases remained unmatched. This CDR3 spans 19 amino acids. Germline V lookup: CDR1 LGHDT, CDR2 YNNKEL (reference sequence). The CDR3 protein is CASSQGFGRQGPSTDTQYF. The CDR3 DNA sequence: TGTGCCAGCAGCCAAGGATTCGGGAGACAGGGGCCGAGCACAGATACGCAGTATTTT.

The CDR3 sequence is CASKGGTGDTGELFF. In DNA form, the CDR3 reads TGTGCCAGCAAGGGGGGGACAGGGGACACCGGGGAGCTGTTTTTT. The chain joins TRBV3-1 (or the pseudogene TRBV3-2) to TRBJ2-2; 10 nucleotides agree with TRBD1. CDR3 length: 15 residues. CDR1 and CDR2 (germline): LGHDT, YNNKEL (reference sequence). With V trimmed by 7 bases and J by 3 bases, 5 bases remained unmatched.

The V gene is TRBV7-9, the J gene TRBJ2-5; 8 bases map to TRBD2. Trimming removed 4 bases from V and 5 bases from J; junction bases left unmatched: 9. The CDR3 is 15 amino acids. Germline V gives CDR1 SEHNR, CDR2 FQNEAQ (reference sequence). For the CDR3, the DNA is TGTGCCAGCAGCTGGTACCGGCGGGGGGACGAGACCCAGTACTTC. Residues: CASSWYRRGDETQYF.

The chain employs TRBV27 and TRBJ2-7, with 8 bases aligning to TRBD1. Germline CDR1 and CDR2: MNHEY and SMNVEV (reference sequence). This CDR3 comprises 15 residues. The V gene end was trimmed by 5 bases and the J gene end by 2 bases; junction bases not matched to a gene: 8. The CDR3, as DNA: TGTGCCAGCAGTCCCGGGACAGGCCTGGCCTACGAGCAGTACTTC. Translation gives CASSPGTGLAYEQYF.

This chain links TRBV5-1 with TRBJ2-7, with 7 bases fitting TRBD2. The CDR3 is made up of 13 amino acids. Unmatched junction bases numbered 6, after V lost 2 bases and J lost 7 bases. Germline values: CDR1 SGHRS, CDR2 YFSETQ. CDR3 loop: CASSLGTIQEQYF. The CDR3 bases are TGCGCCAGCAGCTTAGGGACTATCCAGGAGCAGTACTTC.

The chain employs TRBV6-5 and TRBJ2-3, with D maybe TRBD2 (5 bases). Trimming took off 7 bases at V and 0 bases at J, with 14 bases between the two ends. The CDR3 sequence is 15 residues long. CDR1 is MNHEY and CDR2 is SVGAGI in the germline V gene. DNA for the CDR3: TGTGCCAGCACAAAAGGGAGTTCTAGCACAGATACGCAGTATTTT. This codes for CASTKGSSSTDTQYF.

This chain links TRBV5-4 with TRBJ2-5; 8 nucleotides line up with TRBD2. Losses at the gene ends were 3 bases for V and 2 bases for J; bases not matched to a gene: 9. Germline CDR1 SGHNT, CDR2 YYREEE (reference sequence). The CDR3 has 16 amino acids. CDR3 sequence: CASSSGRTSGQETQYF. The CDR3 region has the DNA TGTGCCAGCAGCTCTGGACGAACTAGCGGTCAAGAGACCCAGTACTTC.

The V and J genes are TRBV6-5 and TRBJ2-3, with 7 nucleotides matching TRBD1. V was pared by 4 bases and J by 4 bases, with 2 bases of the junction left unmatched. Germline V lookup: CDR1 MNHEY, CDR2 SVGAGI. This CDR3 has 13 residues. CDR3 bases: TGTGCCAGCAGTTCTGACAGGGCAGATACGCAGTATTTT. Translated, it gives CASSSDRADTQYF.

This chain uses TRBV5-4 with TRBJ1-4; D might be TRBD1 (6 bases). Germline lookup yields CDR1 SGHNT and CDR2 YYREEE (reference sequence). The CDR3 consists of 17 residues. Trimming removed 2 bases at V and 2 bases at J, with 16 bases between. In nucleotides, the CDR3 is TGTGCCAGCAGCTTCGGTCGCGGGGGGCGCACTAATGAAAAACTGTTTTTT. Amino acids: CASSFGRGGRTNEKLFF.

The rearrangement uses TRBV6-5 and TRBJ1-2, with D unclear. The ends were cut back, 6 bases at V and 4 bases at J, with 12 bases in the middle. CDR1 is MNHEY, CDR2 SVGAGI, per germline. This CDR3 region has 13 residues. CDR3 sequence reads: CASRKAGIYGYTF. For the CDR3, the DNA is TGTGCCAGCAGAAAAGCGGGGATCTATGGCTACACCTTC.

The genes are TRBV20-1 and TRBJ1-1, with 9 bases identical to TRBD1. Trimming at V came to 3 bases and at J to 3 bases, leaving 8 bases not matched to a gene. The CDR3 sequence is 15 residues long. Germline CDR1 reads DFQATT; CDR2 reads SNEGSKA (reference sequence). CDR3 nucleotide sequence: TGCAGTGCTAGTACGACAGGGGGTGGGGACACTGAAGCTTTCTTT. Its translation is CSASTTGGGDTEAFF.

This chain links TRBV19 with TRBJ2-2, with D tentatively TRBD1 (5 bases). The CDR3 totals 14 residues. Trimming took 5 bases from V and 7 from J, leaving 14 bases between them. Germline V gene lookup returns CDR1 LNHDA and CDR2 SQIVND (reference sequence). The CDR3 region is CASSFRQTGGELFF. Written as DNA, the CDR3 is TGTGCCAGTAGTTTCAGACAGACCGGCGGGGAGCTGTTTTTT.

The chain is built from TRBV18 and TRBJ2-1; 9 positions agree with TRBD2. The trim removed 0 bases at V and 6 bases at J, leaving 3 bases unmatched. Germline loops: CDR1 KGHSH, CDR2 LQKENI. The CDR3 is 15 amino acids. CDR3 sequence (DNA): TGTGCCAGCTCACCACCGGGCGGGGGGGTCAATGAGCAGTTCTTC. Encoded protein: CASSPPGGGVNEQFF.

For the CDR3, the DNA is TGTGCCACCAGCAGACAGGGAGGATCCTACGAGCAGTACTTC. It encodes CATSRQGGSYEQYF. The chain recombines TRBV15 with TRBJ2-7, with a weak D call TRBD2 (6 bases). With 2 bases removed from V and 1 base from J, the gap between germline ends came to 9 bases. The CDR3 is 14 residues long. Germline CDR1 LNHNV, CDR2 YYDKDF (reference sequence).

This sequence joins TRBV11-2 and TRBJ2-7, with 8 bases matching TRBD1. V shed 5 bases, J shed 5 bases, and the junction held 5 bases outside the gene matches. The CDR3 is 13 residues long. The germline V gene encodes CDR1 SGHAT and CDR2 FQNNGV. In nucleotides, the CDR3 is TGTGCCAGCAGCAGAGGGACAGGCAACGAGCAGTACTTC. As protein: CASSRGTGNEQYF.

V usage is TRBV3-1 (or the pseudogene TRBV3-2) and J usage is TRBJ2-1; D gene uncertain. This CDR3 region has 13 residues. V was clipped by 3 bases and J by 4 bases, with 7 bases between them. Germline CDR1 and CDR2: LGHDT and YNNKEL (reference sequence). CDR3 DNA sequence: TGTGCCAGCAGCCAGTCAGGTTACAATGAGCAGTTCTTC. This codes for CASSQSGYNEQFF.

V usage is TRBV4-1 and J usage is TRBJ2-7; D is unclear. The CDR3 totals 15 residues. Looked up from germline, CDR1 is MGHRA and CDR2 is YSYEKL. Between the trimmed V and J ends, which lost 2 bases and 5 bases, there was a span of 16 bases. CDR3 loop: CASSQSAVGFDEQYF. The CDR3, as DNA: TGCGCCAGCAGCCAATCGGCGGTAGGTTTCGACGAGCAGTACTTC.

The chain joins TRBV3-1 (or the pseudogene TRBV3-2) to TRBJ2-3; 7 bases are a match to TRBD2. CDR1 and CDR2 (germline): LGHDT, YNNKEL (reference sequence). CDR3 length equals 14 residues. The ends lost 4 bases at V and 2 bases at J; junction bases unmatched: 3. CDR3 coding DNA: TGTGCCAGCAGCCCGGGGACTACCACAGATACGCAGTATTTT. Translating it yields CASSPGTTTDTQYF.